These 22 T cell receptor beta chains were all obtained from the same sample, sequenced in a study of T cell responses to AZD1222 COVID-19 vaccine. TCRdb's table, derived via immunoSEQ multiplex PCR, lists solely in-frame clones and lacks some. This sample carries about 82,000 clones, 90% of them seen once, and the ten largest clones take roughly 5.6%. Sequenced material: peripheral blood, taken on day 0 of AZD1222 vaccination. All receptors come from an adult in good health.

The chain joins TRBV7-9 to TRBJ1-5; no clear D. CDR3 length equals 12 residues. Per germline, CDR1 SEHNR and CDR2 FQNEAQ (reference sequence). V was cut by 5 bases and J by 5 bases, with 7 bases left in between. CDR3 nucleotide sequence: TGTGCCAGCAGCCCCGGCGATCAGCCCCAGCATTTT. It yields the protein CASSPGDQPQHF.

The chain is built from TRBV7-2 and TRBJ1-2; D might be TRBD1 (6 bases). The germline gives CDR1 SGHTA, CDR2 FQGNSA. This CDR3 has 16 amino acids. V was pared by 1 base and J by 1 base, with 13 bases between. The CDR3 nucleotides are TGTGCCAGCAGCTTAGGCGGGGGGGCTGGTAACTATGGCTACACCTTC. Residues: CASSLGGGAGNYGYTF.

The CDR3 here is CASSLVYIFEGANYGYTF. In nucleotides, the CDR3 is TGTGCCAGCAGCTTAGTTTACATCTTTGAGGGTGCTAACTATGGCTACACCTTC. This chain links TRBV7-9 with TRBJ1-2; D remains unclear. The CDR3 spans 18 residues. CDR1 is SEHNR, CDR2 FQNEAQ, per germline (reference sequence). Trimming stripped 1 base from V and 0 bases from J, with 18 bases between.

This clone appeared a few times. V gene TRBV10-3 combines with J gene TRBJ1-2; D is uncertain. V was shortened by 7 bases and J by 4 bases, with 16 bases between the two germline ends. Germline V CDR1 and CDR2: ENHRY, SYGVKD. The CDR3 consists of 14 residues. In nucleotides, the CDR3 is TGTGCCATCAACGTCGCGGCCGAGACCTATGGCTACACCTTC. This sequence encodes CAINVAAETYGYTF.

The chain couples TRBV5-4 to TRBJ1-2, with D tentatively TRBD1 (5 bases). CDR3 length: 15 residues. V shed 4 bases and J shed 0 bases, with 13 bases lying between them. The germline V gene encodes CDR1 SGHNT and CDR2 YYREEE (reference sequence). This CDR3 reads CASSPEQTANYGYTF. The CDR3 bases are TGTGCCAGCAGCCCGGAGCAGACAGCTAACTATGGCTACACCTTC.

The chain carries TRBV19 and TRBJ2-7; possibly TRBD1 or TRBD2 for D (6 bases each). CDR1 is LNHDA and CDR2 is SQIVND in the germline V gene (reference sequence). This CDR3 has 12 amino acids. The V end lost 5 bases, the J end lost 5 bases, and 10 bases lay between the germline ends. The CDR3 region is CASSPGAHEQYF. CDR3 DNA sequence: TGTGCCAGTAGTCCGGGGGCCCACGAGCAGTACTTC.

This clone appeared once. The rearrangement joins TRBV5-6 to TRBJ1-5, with a weak D call TRBD1 (5 bases). Trimming took 2 bases from V and 3 from J, leaving 9 bases between them. Germline V gene lookup returns CDR1 SGHDT and CDR2 YYEEEE. CDR3 length: 14 residues. This chain's CDR3 is CASSFGQYNQPQHF. In nucleotides, the CDR3 is TGTGCCAGCAGCTTCGGACAATACAATCAGCCCCAGCATTTT. Looking up the rest from reference TRBV5-6 and TRBJ1-5 gives the full variable domain: DAGVTQSPTHLIKTRGQQVTLRCSPKSGHDTVSWYQQALGQGPQFIFQYYEEEERQRGNFPDRFSGHQFPNYSSELNVNALLLGDSALYLCASSFGQYNQPQHFGDGTRLSIL.

The rearrangement uses TRBV5-5 and TRBJ1-3; D call uncertain. This CDR3 spans 13 amino acids. CDR1 and CDR2 from the germline V gene are SGHKS and YYEKEE (reference sequence). The V end lost 4 bases, the J end lost 3 bases, and 8 bases lay between the germline ends. CDR3 in DNA: TGTGCCAGCAGCCCGCGAGGTGGAAACACCATATATTTT. Translation gives CASSPRGGNTIYF.

This clone was seen a single time. The rearrangement joins TRBV4-1 to TRBJ2-7, with D tentatively TRBD2 (6 bases). The CDR3 has 14 residues. The germline V gene has CDR1 MGHRA and CDR2 YSYEKL. With 1 base removed from V and 2 bases from J, the gap between germline ends came to 9 bases. The CDR3 reads CASSQAPGAYEQYF. The CDR3 region has the DNA TGCGCCAGCAGCCAAGCTCCGGGGGCCTACGAGCAGTACTTC.

This clone appeared a single time. The chain combines TRBV5-6 with TRBJ2-1; D call uncertain. The length of the CDR3 is 13 residues. Germline V gives CDR1 SGHDT, CDR2 YYEEEE. The ends were cut back, 3 bases at V and 8 bases at J, with 12 bases in the middle. CDR3 loop: CASSSPLRDEQFF. The CDR3 nucleotides are TGTGCCAGCAGCTCCCCTCTCCGCGATGAGCAGTTCTTC.

V and J are TRBV27 and TRBJ2-3, with a tentative D call TRBD1 (6 bases). In germline, CDR1 is MNHEY, CDR2 SMNVEV (reference sequence). The CDR3 extends over 16 amino acids. The V gene lost 6 bases and the J gene lost 1 base, with 17 bases spanning the gap. Here the CDR3 DNA reads TGTGCCAGCAGCTCGCCTCAGGGGTCGGGCACAGATACGCAGTATTTT. Protein sequence: CASSSPQGSGTDTQYF.

The chain employs TRBV2 and TRBJ2-1; weak D call: TRBD1 (6 bases). CDR1 and CDR2 from the germline V gene are SNHLY and FYNNEI. The length of the CDR3 is 13 residues. Trimming took off 5 bases at V and 5 bases at J, with 10 bases between the two ends. CDR3 sequence (DNA): TGTGCCAGCAGTCTAAACAGGGACAATGAGCAGTTCTTC. Translation gives CASSLNRDNEQFF.

The table lists this clone with a count of one. J is TRBJ2-5 and V is TRBV12-3 or TRBV12-4, with a weak D call TRBD1 (5 bases). The ends were cut back, 5 bases at V and 4 bases at J, with 11 bases in the middle. The CDR3 length is 13 residues. CDR3 DNA sequence: TGTGCCAGCAGTCTCAGGGTAGCAGAGACCCAGTACTTC. It is translated as CASSLRVAETQYF.

The chain combines TRBV5-1 with TRBJ2-3; D is unresolved. The germline V and J ends were trimmed by 4 bases and 2 bases, with 20 bases remaining between them. Germline V gives CDR1 SGHRS, CDR2 YFSETQ. This CDR3 has 17 residues. The CDR3 nucleotides read TGCGCCAGCAGCCCGTTGTGGGCCGCCACTGACACAGATACGCAGTATTTT. Residues: CASSPLWAATDTDTQYF.

The chain links TRBV9 to TRBJ2-1; no definite D call. The CDR3 consists of 12 residues. Germline V lookup: CDR1 SGDLS, CDR2 YYNGEE. V was pared by 0 bases and J by 8 bases, with 6 bases between. The CDR3 DNA reads as TGTGCCAGCAGCGTAGCTAGGGATGAGCAGTTCTTC. Translation: CASSVARDEQFF.

This chain links TRBV12-3 or TRBV12-4 with TRBJ2-7; D is uncertain. This CDR3 is built from 13 residues. Trimming removed 7 bases at V and 3 bases at J, with 13 bases between. As DNA, the CDR3 is TGTGCCAGCAACTCCCGGACCGGCTACGAGCAGTACTTC. It encodes CASNSRTGYEQYF.

This clone was seen a few times. This chain connects TRBV5-4 to TRBJ2-7; D is ambiguous. The CDR3 length is 12 residues. From germline, CDR1 is SGHNT and CDR2 YYREEE (reference sequence). With 5 bases removed from V and 0 bases from J, the gap between germline ends came to 6 bases. Here the CDR3 reads CASSSSSYEQYF. The CDR3 coding sequence is TGTGCCAGCAGTTCTTCCTCCTACGAGCAGTACTTC.

Remarks on this clone: A junction boundary mismatches the germline segment, possibly from a read error. The rearrangement uses TRBV3-1 (or the pseudogene TRBV3-2) and TRBJ2-7, with unresolved D. Per germline, CDR1 LGHDT and CDR2 YNNKEL (reference sequence). This CDR3 has 15 residues. The CDR3 region is CASSQDPRLPFQVSF. The DNA for the CDR3 is TGTGCCAGCAGCCAAGATCCCCGACTCCCCTTTCAAGTAAGCTTC.

V is TRBV11-1 and J is TRBJ1-1; no clear D gene. This CDR3 is 15 amino acids long. In germline, CDR1 is SGHAT, CDR2 FQDESV (reference sequence). Trimming cost V 5 bases and J 0 bases, with 13 bases left between them. CDR3 bases: TGTGCCAGCAGCCCCCAGGCACATCTGAACACTGAAGCTTTCTTT. It yields the protein CASSPQAHLNTEAFF. Together with reference TRBV11-1 and TRBJ1-1, the CDR3 gives the full variable domain: EAEVAQSPRYKITEKSQAVAFWCDPISGHATLYWYRQILGQGPELLVQFQDESVVDDSQLPKDRFSAERLKGVDSTLKIQPAELGDSAMYLCASSPQAHLNTEAFFGQGTRLTVV.

V gene TRBV6-2 or TRBV6-3 combines with J gene TRBJ2-5; maybe TRBD2 (5 bases). With 2 bases removed from V and 4 bases from J, the gap between germline ends came to 14 bases. Germline V gene data show CDR1 as MNHEY and CDR2 as SVGEGT. This CDR3 comprises 15 residues. The CDR3 region is CASSYRLPRGETQYF. The CDR3 DNA reads as TGTGCCAGCAGTTACAGGCTCCCCCGGGGAGAGACCCAGTACTTC.

The sample holds a few counts of this clone. The chain couples TRBV7-9 to TRBJ2-7, with D possibly TRBD2 on 6 matching bases. Germline values: CDR1 SEHNR, CDR2 FQNEAQ (reference sequence). The CDR3 runs 13 residues. The V gene lost 2 bases and the J gene lost 4 bases, with 9 bases spanning the gap. The CDR3, as DNA: TGTGCCAGCAGCTTACCGGCGGGGTACGAGCAGTACTTC. Translated, it gives CASSLPAGYEQYF.

The rearrangement links TRBV25-1 to TRBJ1-5; TRBD1 is a possible D gene (5 bases). The germline V and J ends were trimmed by 6 bases and 6 bases, with 18 bases remaining between them. CDR1 MGHDK and CDR2 SYGVNS come from the germline V gene. This CDR3 has 15 amino acids. The CDR3 region is CASSGHGRGSQPQHF. The CDR3 DNA reads as TGTGCCAGCAGCGGTCATGGACGGGGGAGTCAGCCCCAGCATTTT.